The 20 T cell receptor beta chains in this list originate from one sample, sequenced in a study of control samples from healthy donors and cancer patients. Some clones are missing from TCRdb's copy, which holds only in-frame ones; the method was immunoSEQ multiplex PCR. The sample has approximately 160,000 clones, more than 85% seen once. Sequencing was done on a sample of blood. Source of these receptors: a woman in her forties in good health.

The rearrangement uses TRBV4-1 and TRBJ2-3, with 10 bases identical to TRBD2. Germline assignment: CDR1 MGHRA and CDR2 YSYEKL. The CDR3 has 17 residues. J was trimmed by 2 bases and V by 2 bases; bases with no gene match: 7. The CDR3 DNA sequence: TGCGCCAGCAGCCAACCCCTAGCGGGGGCCATCACAGATACGCAGTATTTT. Its translation: CASSQPLAGAITDTQYF.

The chain uses TRBV7-9 and TRBJ1-4; D remains ambiguous. In germline, CDR1 is SEHNR, CDR2 FQNEAQ (reference sequence). Trimming took off 2 bases at V and 5 bases at J, with 18 bases between the two ends. The CDR3 contains 17 residues. The chain's CDR3 is CASSLSRITEGNEKLFF. CDR3 sequence (DNA): TGTGCCAGCAGCTTAAGTCGGATTACCGAAGGGAATGAAAAACTGTTTTTT.

The chain links TRBV19 to TRBJ1-2, with a weak D call TRBD1 (5 bases). Trimming pared 4 bases from V and 3 bases from J, leaving 15 bases between. Germline V lookup: CDR1 LNHDA, CDR2 SQIVND (reference sequence). CDR3 size: 15 residues. The CDR3 loop is CASSRTVLGDYGYTF. The CDR3 nucleotides read TGTGCCAGTAGTAGAACAGTCCTGGGGGACTATGGCTACACCTTC.

V gene TRBV5-1 combines with J gene TRBJ1-2; tentative D call: TRBD1 (5 bases). Trimming removed 3 bases at V and 8 bases at J, with 14 bases between. The germline CDR1 and CDR2 sequences are SGHRS and YFSETQ. The CDR3 spans 13 residues. CDR3 sequence reads: CASSSDGHGGYTF. The CDR3, as DNA: TGCGCCAGCAGCTCCGACGGACATGGGGGCTACACCTTC.

The V call is TRBV6-5, the J call TRBJ1-2, with 8 bases lining up with TRBD1. Germline CDR1 reads MNHEY; CDR2 reads SVGAGI. The J segment lost 8 bases and the V segment lost 2 bases, leaving 10 bases of the junction unmatched. The CDR3 spans 15 residues. The CDR3 region has the DNA TGTGCCAGCAGTTACCACAGACAGGGGACTGGAGGCTACACCTTC. This encodes CASSYHRQGTGGYTF.

This clone showed up just once. The V and J genes are TRBV6-5 and TRBJ1-4; unclear D gene. The ends were cut back, 2 bases at V and 7 bases at J, with 8 bases in the middle. Germline V gives CDR1 MNHEY, CDR2 SVGAGI. This CDR3 is built from 13 residues. CDR3 coding DNA: TGTGCCAGCAGTTACAGGGCGGGTGAAAAACTGTTTTTT. It yields the protein CASSYRAGEKLFF.

The chain is built from TRBV14 and TRBJ2-3; the D is unclear. In germline, CDR1 is SGHDN, CDR2 FVKESK. The V gene lost 0 bases and the J gene lost 2 bases, with 12 bases spanning the gap. CDR3 length: 16 amino acids. CDR3 in DNA: TGTGCCAGCAGCCAAGAACATGGCATTCCCACAGATACGCAGTATTTT. Translating gives CASSQEHGIPTDTQYF.

The CDR3 region is CASSYDYYEQYF. In DNA, the CDR3 is TGTGCCAGCAGCTATGACTACTACGAGCAGTACTTC. The J gene is TRBJ2-7, the V gene TRBV6-5; D possibly corresponds to TRBD2 (5 bases). The germline CDR1 and CDR2 sequences are MNHEY and SVGAGI. V lost 6 bases and J 3 bases, leaving 9 bases between the germline ends. The CDR3 has 12 residues.

J is TRBJ1-2 and V is TRBV27, with no clear D. V lost 5 bases to trimming and J lost 4 bases, with 14 bases between them. CDR3 length equals 14 residues. Germline CDR1 and CDR2: MNHEY and SMNVEV (reference sequence). The chain's CDR3 is CASSRGPAGYGYTF. The CDR3 DNA sequence: TGTGCCAGCAGTCGAGGACCGGCGGGCTATGGCTACACCTTC.

The count of this clone is one. The rearrangement links TRBV18 to TRBJ2-3; either TRBD1 or TRBD2 may supply D (5 bases each). Germline V gene data show CDR1 as KGHSH and CDR2 as LQKENI. This CDR3 is 14 amino acids long. V lost 5 bases and J 2 bases, leaving 11 bases between the germline ends. Written as DNA, the CDR3 is TGTGCCAGCTCAACCGGGACGTCCACAGATACGCAGTATTTT. It yields the protein CASSTGTSTDTQYF.

This clone has just one count. The CDR3 reads CASRLGTEAFF. As DNA, the CDR3 is TGTGCCAGCAGGCTCGGAACTGAAGCTTTCTTT. The gene calls are TRBV6-5 and TRBJ1-1; D not resolved. Looked up from germline, CDR1 is MNHEY and CDR2 is SVGAGI. This CDR3 is built from 11 residues. V was trimmed by 6 bases and J by 5 bases, leaving 7 bases between them.

The chain combines TRBV28 with TRBJ1-3; D remains unclear. Trimming pared 4 bases from V and 0 bases from J, leaving 16 bases between. This CDR3 region has 17 residues. Germline CDR1 is MDHEN and CDR2 is SYDVKM. In nucleotides, the CDR3 is TGTGCCAGCAGTTCCCCTCGGGGAGGTTCCTCTGGAAACACCATATATTTT. This sequence encodes CASSSPRGGSSGNTIYF.

V and J are TRBV4-1 and TRBJ2-7; D unclear. CDR1 is MGHRA and CDR2 is YSYEKL in the germline V gene. The CDR3 runs to 13 residues. V gave up 2 bases and J gave up 3 bases, with 8 bases separating them. The CDR3 DNA sequence: TGCGCCAGCAGCCAAAGGGCCAGCTACGAGCAGTACTTC. This codes for CASSQRASYEQYF.

The rearrangement uses TRBV7-8 and TRBJ2-1, with 12 bases aligning to TRBD2. The V gene end was trimmed by 3 bases and the J gene end by 0 bases; junction bases not matched to a gene: 3. The CDR3 is 17 amino acids. The germline V gene encodes CDR1 SGHVS and CDR2 FQNEAQ. The CDR3 reads CASSFLAGGSSYNEQFF. CDR3 DNA: TGTGCCAGCAGCTTTCTAGCGGGGGGGAGCTCCTACAATGAGCAGTTCTTC. The variable domain in full, completed from reference TRBV7-8 and TRBJ2-1, reads GAGVSQSPRYKVAKRGQDVALRCDPISGHVSLFWYQQALGQGPEFLTYFQNEAQLDKSGLPSDRFFAERPEGSVSTLKIQRTQQEDSAVYLCASSFLAGGSSYNEQFFGPGTRLTVL.

V gene TRBV3-1 (or the pseudogene TRBV3-2) combines with J gene TRBJ1-5; tentative D call: TRBD1 (6 bases). Germline CDR1 is LGHDT and CDR2 is YNNKEL (reference sequence). V lost 3 bases to trimming and J lost 5 bases, with 11 bases between them. The CDR3 totals 14 residues. The CDR3 reads CASSHRDNDQPQHF. The CDR3 coding sequence is TGTGCCAGCAGCCACCGGGACAATGATCAGCCCCAGCATTTT.

The chain combines TRBV5-5 with TRBJ1-2; 7 bases are shared with TRBD1. CDR1 and CDR2 from the germline V gene are SGHKS and YYEKEE (reference sequence). The CDR3 sequence is 17 residues long. V lost 4 bases to trimming and J lost 2 bases; unmatched junction nucleotides: 14. CDR3 sequence reads: CASSEGRRTGLNYGYTF. CDR3 nucleotides: TGTGCCAGCAGCGAGGGCAGGAGGACAGGACTAAACTATGGCTACACCTTC.

The gene calls are TRBV5-1 and TRBJ2-2; D is ambiguous. Germline-derived CDR1 and CDR2 are SGHRS and YFSETQ. This CDR3 region has 14 residues. V lost 0 bases and J lost 5, with 8 bases in between. Here the CDR3 DNA reads TGCGCCAGCAGCTTGGTACAGAGTACCGGGGAGCTGTTTTTT. As protein: CASSLVQSTGELFF.

The chain employs TRBV11-2 and TRBJ2-1, with unresolved D. Deletions cut 2 bases from V and 9 bases from J, with 11 bases between. Per the germline V gene, CDR1 is SGHAT and CDR2 is FQNNGV. This CDR3 is built from 13 residues. The CDR3 DNA follows: TGTGCCAGCAGCTTAACCGGGTTCAGTGAGCAGTTCTTC. Translating it yields CASSLTGFSEQFF. Full variable domain (outside the CDR3, taken from reference TRBV11-2 and TRBJ2-1): EAGVAQSPRYKIIEKRQSVAFWCNPISGHATLYWYQQILGQGPKLLIQFQNNGVVDDSQLPKDRFSAERLKGVDSTLKIQPAKLEDSAVYLCASSLTGFSEQFFGPGTRLTVL.

This clone was found a few times. The chain joins TRBV7-9 to TRBJ1-2; D gene unclear. Trimming shortened V by 6 bases and J by 5 bases, and 7 bases separated the two germline ends. This CDR3 is 11 amino acids long. Germline CDR1 reads SEHNR; CDR2 reads FQNEAQ (reference sequence). CDR3 sequence (DNA): TGTGCCAGCAGTCACAGTTATGGCTACACCTTC. It yields the protein CASSHSYGYTF. Drawing the rest from reference TRBV7-9 and TRBJ1-2, the complete variable domain is DTGVSQNPRHKITKRGQNVTFRCDPISEHNRLYWYRQTLGQGPEFLTYFQNEAQLEKSRLLSDRFSAERPKGSFSTLEIQRTEQGDSAMYLCASSHSYGYTFGSGTRLTVV.

J is TRBJ1-4 and V is TRBV7-9; D may be TRBD1 (6 bases). From germline, CDR1 is SEHNR and CDR2 FQNEAQ (reference sequence). With 5 bases removed from V and 6 bases from J, the gap between germline ends came to 19 bases. The CDR3 totals 16 residues. The CDR3 protein is CASSPAGGRSYEKLFF. The CDR3, as DNA: TGTGCCAGCAGCCCCGCGGGGGGGCGGTCGTATGAAAAACTGTTTTTT.